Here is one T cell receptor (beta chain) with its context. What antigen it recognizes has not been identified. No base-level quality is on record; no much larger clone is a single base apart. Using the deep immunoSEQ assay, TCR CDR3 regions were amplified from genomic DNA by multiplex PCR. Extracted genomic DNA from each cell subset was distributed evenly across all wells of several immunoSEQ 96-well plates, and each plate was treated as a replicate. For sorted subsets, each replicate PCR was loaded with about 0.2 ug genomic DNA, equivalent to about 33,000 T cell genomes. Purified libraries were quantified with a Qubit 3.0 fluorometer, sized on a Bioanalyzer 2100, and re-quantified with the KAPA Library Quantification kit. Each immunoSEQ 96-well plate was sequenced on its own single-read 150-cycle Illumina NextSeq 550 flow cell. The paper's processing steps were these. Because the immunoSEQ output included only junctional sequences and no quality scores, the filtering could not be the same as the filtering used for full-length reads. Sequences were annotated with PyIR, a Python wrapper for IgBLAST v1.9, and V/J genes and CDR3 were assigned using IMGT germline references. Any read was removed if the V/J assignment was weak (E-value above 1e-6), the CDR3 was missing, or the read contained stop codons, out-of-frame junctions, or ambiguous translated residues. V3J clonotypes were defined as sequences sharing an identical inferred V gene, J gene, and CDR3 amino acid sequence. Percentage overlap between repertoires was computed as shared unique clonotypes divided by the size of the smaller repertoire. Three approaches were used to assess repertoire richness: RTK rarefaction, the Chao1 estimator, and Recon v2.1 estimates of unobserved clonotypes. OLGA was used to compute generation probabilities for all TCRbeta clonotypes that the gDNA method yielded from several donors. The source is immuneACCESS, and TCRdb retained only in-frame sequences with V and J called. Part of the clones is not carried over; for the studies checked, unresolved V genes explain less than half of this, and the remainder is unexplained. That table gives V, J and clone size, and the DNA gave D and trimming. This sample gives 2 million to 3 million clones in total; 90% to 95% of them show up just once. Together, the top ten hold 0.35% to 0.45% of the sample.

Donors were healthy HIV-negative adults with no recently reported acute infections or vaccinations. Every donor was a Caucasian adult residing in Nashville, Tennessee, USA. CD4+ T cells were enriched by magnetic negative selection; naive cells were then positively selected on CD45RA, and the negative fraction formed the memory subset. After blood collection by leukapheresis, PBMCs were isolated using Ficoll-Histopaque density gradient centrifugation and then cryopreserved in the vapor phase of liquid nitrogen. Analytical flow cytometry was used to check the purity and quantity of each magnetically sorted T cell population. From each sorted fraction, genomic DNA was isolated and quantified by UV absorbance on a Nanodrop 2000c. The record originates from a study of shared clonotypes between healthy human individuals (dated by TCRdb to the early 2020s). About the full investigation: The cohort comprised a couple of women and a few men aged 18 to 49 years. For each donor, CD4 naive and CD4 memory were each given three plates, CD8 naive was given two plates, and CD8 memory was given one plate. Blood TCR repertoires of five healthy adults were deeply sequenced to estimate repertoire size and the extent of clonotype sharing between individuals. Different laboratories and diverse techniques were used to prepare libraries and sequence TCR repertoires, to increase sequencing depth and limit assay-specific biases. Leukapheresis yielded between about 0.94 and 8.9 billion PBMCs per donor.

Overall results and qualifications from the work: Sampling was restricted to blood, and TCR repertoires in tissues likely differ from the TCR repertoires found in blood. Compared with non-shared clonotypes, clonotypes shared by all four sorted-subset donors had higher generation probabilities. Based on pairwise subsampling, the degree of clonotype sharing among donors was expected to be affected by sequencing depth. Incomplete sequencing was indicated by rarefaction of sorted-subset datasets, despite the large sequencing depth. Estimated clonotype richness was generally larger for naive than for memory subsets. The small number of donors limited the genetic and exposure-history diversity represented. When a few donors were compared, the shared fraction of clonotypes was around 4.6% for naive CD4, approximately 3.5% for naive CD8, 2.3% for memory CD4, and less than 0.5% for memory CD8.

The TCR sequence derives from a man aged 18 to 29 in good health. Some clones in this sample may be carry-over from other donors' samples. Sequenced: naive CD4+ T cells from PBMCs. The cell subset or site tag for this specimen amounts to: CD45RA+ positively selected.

DNA sequence: TGTGCCAGCAGCCCAGGAACACCCGACTATGGCTACACCTTC. The encoded protein is CASSPGTPDYGYTF. The chain was built from TRBV7-6 and TRBJ1-2; no D segment can be confidently identified. Per the germline V gene, SGHVS is the CDR1 and FNYEAQ is the CDR2. Trimming costs V 5 bases and J 3 bases, and their ends lie 13 bases apart. The CDR3 runs 14 amino acids, cysteine and phenylalanine included. The entry retains the CDR3 DNA only, 42 bases that are in frame from base 1. Reference TRBV7-6 and TRBJ1-2 genes cover what lies past the CDR3, so the full variable domain is GAGVSQSPRYKVTKRGQDVALRCDPISGHVSLYWYRQALGQGPEFLTYFNYEAQQDKSGLPNDRFSAERPEGSISTLTIQRTEQRDSAMYRCASSPGTPDYGYTFGSGTRLTVV.